These 26 T cell receptor beta chains were sequenced from one sample in a study of T-cell memory formation after mild COVID-19. Via MiXCR, TCRdb re-called the 5' RACE reads, giving one row per CDR3 protein. This sample has under 110,000 distinct CDR3 sequences, with around 12% found just once. The sequencing input was PBMCs or a T cell subset sorted from them (not recorded which). The receptors come from an adult woman who had mild COVID-19 (a few samples of this study predate the infection). Cell type and time point are not known.

This chain connects TRBV2 to TRBJ2-1; D remains ambiguous. Germline CDR1 SNHLY, CDR2 FYNNEI. The CDR3 spans 13 residues. V lost 7 bases and J 0 bases, leaving 7 bases between the germline ends. Here the CDR3 DNA reads TGTGCCAGCAAGCGTAGCTCCTACAATGAGCAGTTCTTC. Protein product: CASKRSSYNEQFF.

The gene calls are TRBV6-5 and TRBJ1-6; 11 bases line up with TRBD1. The V gene's germline CDR1 is MNHEY and CDR2 SVGAGI. Trimming at V came to 0 bases and at J to 3 bases, leaving 1 base not matched to a gene. This CDR3 region has 17 residues. The CDR3 spells CASSYSGQGVYNSPLHF. In DNA, the CDR3 is TGTGCCAGCAGTTACTCGGGACAGGGGGTCTATAATTCACCCCTCCACTTT.

The CDR3 spells CASSLAPPLGSTDTQYF. The CDR3 coding sequence is TGTGCCAGCAGCTTAGCTCCCCCCTTGGGCAGCACAGATACGCAGTATTTT. V gene TRBV7-6 combines with J gene TRBJ2-3; D is ambiguous. The CDR3 consists of 17 residues. Germline V gene lookup returns CDR1 SGHVS and CDR2 FNYEAQ. The V gene lost 0 bases and the J gene lost 0 bases, with 13 bases spanning the gap.

This clonotype was counted many times. The chain uses TRBV20-1 and TRBJ2-7; tentatively, D is TRBD2 (6 bases). CDR3 size: 15 residues. Germline CDR1 is DFQATT and CDR2 is SNEGSKA (reference sequence). The V end was cut by 2 bases, the J end by 2 bases, with 16 bases between. The CDR3, as DNA: TGCAGTGCTAGACCCTCGGGGGAGCACCCCTACGAGCAGTACTTC. Its protein is CSARPSGEHPYEQYF.

The chain is built from TRBV19 and TRBJ2-1; TRBD2 matches at 8 bases. CDR1 LNHDA and CDR2 SQIVND come from the germline V gene (reference sequence). The CDR3 loop spans 14 amino acids. V dropped 4 bases and J dropped 7; count of bases not matched to a gene: 6. The CDR3 region is CASSTGGPGNEQFF. The CDR3 DNA reads TGTGCCAGTAGTACGGGGGGGCCTGGAAATGAGCAGTTCTTC.

This clonotype was counted a few times. The chain links TRBV4-1 to TRBJ2-7; 11 bases align to TRBD2. Trimming cost V 4 bases and J 4 bases; bases outside gene matches: 3. Looked up from germline, CDR1 is MGHRA and CDR2 is YSYEKL. The CDR3 totals 14 residues. CDR3 sequence: CASSPGLADYEQYF. Here the CDR3 DNA reads TGCGCCAGCAGCCCGGGACTAGCGGATTACGAGCAGTACTTC.

This clonotype was counted ten times or more. V usage is TRBV4-1 and J usage is TRBJ2-7; TRBD2 might be the D (6 bases). The germline V gene has CDR1 MGHRA and CDR2 YSYEKL. CDR3 size: 15 residues. V gave up 0 bases and J gave up 5 bases, with 14 bases separating them. The CDR3 sequence is CASSQEGGFFDEQYF. CDR3 nucleotide sequence: TGCGCCAGCAGCCAAGAGGGGGGATTTTTCGACGAGCAGTACTTC.

This clonotype has at least ten counts. The chain joins TRBV4-3 to TRBJ2-3; TRBD1 agrees at 7 bases. The J segment lost 4 bases and the V segment lost 4 bases, leaving 11 bases of the junction unmatched. Germline V gene data show CDR1 as LGHNA and CDR2 as YSLEER. This CDR3 spans 16 amino acids. The CDR3 loop is CASSRLGQPPPDTQYF. As DNA, the CDR3 is TGCGCCAGCAGCCGCTTGGGACAGCCCCCACCAGATACGCAGTATTTT.

The CDR3 DNA sequence: TGTGCCAGCAGCTCCGTGGGACTACTGGTTAGTGGGAACACTGAAGCTTTCTTT. This codes for CASSSVGLLVSGNTEAFF. This chain connects TRBV7-2 to TRBJ1-1; TRBD1 might be the D (5 bases). The CDR3 length is 18 residues. The germline V gene encodes CDR1 SGHTA and CDR2 FQGNSA. Trimming removed 4 bases from V and 1 base from J, with 22 bases in between.

The CDR3 is CASSLPTGLLLETQYF. DNA of the CDR3: TGTGCCAGCAGCTTACCTACGGGACTACTCCTAGAGACCCAGTACTTC. The rearrangement links TRBV7-9 to TRBJ2-5; 7 nucleotides match TRBD2. The CDR3 is 16 amino acids. CDR1 is SEHNR, CDR2 FQNEAQ, per germline (reference sequence). The V segment lost 2 bases and the J segment 4 bases; nucleotides outside the gene matches: 10. The entire variable domain, with the rest obtained from reference TRBV7-9 and TRBJ2-5, is as follows: DTGVSQNPRHKITKRGQNVTFRCDPISEHNRLYWYRQTLGQGPEFLTYFQNEAQLEKSRLLSDRFSAERPKGSFSTLEIQRTEQGDSAMYLCASSLPTGLLLETQYFGPGTRLLVL.

Many counts were recorded for this clonotype. J is TRBJ2-1 and V is TRBV21-1; the D call TRBD2 from the table was never checked on the DNA. TRBV21-1 is labeled a pseudogene. This CDR3 has 20 amino acids. In DNA form, the CDR3 reads TGTGCCAGCAGCAAAGAAGGGACTAGCGGTGGGGATAGCTCCTACAATGAGCAGTTCTTC. It yields the protein CASSKEGTSGGDSSYNEQFF.

The chain joins TRBV3-1 to TRBJ2-2, with D possibly being TRBD2 (5 bases). This CDR3 comprises 17 residues. Germline lookup yields CDR1 LGHDT and CDR2 YNNKEL (reference sequence). V lost 3 bases and J 8 bases, leaving 22 bases between the germline ends. Written as DNA, the CDR3 is TGTGCCAGCAGCCATGAAGCGGAAGCGGCGAGAGGAGGGGAGCTGTTTTTT. The encoded protein is CASSHEAEAARGGELFF.

This clonotype showed up just a few times. Here the CDR3 DNA reads TGTGCCAGCAGTGAGACAGGGGGCAGTTACGAGCAGTACTTC. Its protein product is CASSETGGSYEQYF. This sequence joins TRBV6-1 and TRBJ2-7; 10 bases map to TRBD1. Germline lookup yields CDR1 MNHNS and CDR2 SASEGT. The CDR3 is made up of 14 amino acids. V lost 3 bases and J lost 4; bases outside the gene matches: 3.

This rearrangement joins TRBV12-3 or TRBV12-4 to TRBJ2-7, with D possibly TRBD2 on 5 matching bases. V lost 7 bases and J lost 2, with 15 bases in between. The CDR3 length is 14 residues. The CDR3 bases are TGTGCCAGCAACCCACTAGGGAAGCCCTACGAGCAGTACTTC. Encoded protein: CASNPLGKPYEQYF.

The rearrangement joins TRBV24-1 to TRBJ2-7; 9 bases are a match to TRBD2. Germline V lookup: CDR1 KGHDR, CDR2 SFDVKD. The CDR3 consists of 11 residues. J lost 8 bases, V lost 10 bases, and 5 bases had no gene match. The CDR3, as DNA: TGTGCCACGGGAGCGGGAGGAAAGCAGTACTTC. Its protein is CATGAGGKQYF.

The chain uses TRBV5-1 and TRBJ2-1; D not certain. Germline lookup yields CDR1 SGHRS and CDR2 YFSETQ. V shed 1 base and J shed 6 bases, with 8 bases lying between them. The CDR3 contains 13 residues. CDR3 region: CASSLYGTNEQFF. CDR3 DNA: TGCGCCAGCAGCTTGTATGGCACCAATGAGCAGTTCTTC.

The chain links TRBV29-1 to TRBJ2-7; D not resolved. Trimming took off 4 bases at V and 3 bases at J, with 10 bases between the two ends. Germline V gives CDR1 SQVTM, CDR2 ANQGSEA. The CDR3 is 12 amino acids. CDR3 region: CSVVPDNYEQYF. The CDR3 bases are TGCAGCGTTGTACCAGACAACTACGAGCAGTACTTC.

This clonotype appeared a single time. V is TRBV24-1 and J is TRBJ2-2, with TRBD2 identical over 7 bases. In germline, CDR1 is KGHDR, CDR2 SFDVKD. The CDR3 extends over 15 amino acids. Trimming took 5 bases from V and 3 from J; bases not matched to a gene: 5. The CDR3 sequence: CATSGRDYYTGELFF. CDR3 DNA: TGTGCCACCAGTGGTCGGGACTATTACACCGGGGAGCTGTTTTTT.

V is TRBV7-2 and J is TRBJ2-7; 11 bases line up with TRBD2. Germline CDR1 reads SGHTA; CDR2 reads FQGNSA. V lost 1 base and J lost 1; bases outside the gene matches: 0. The CDR3 is made up of 15 amino acids. CDR3 residues: CASSLGLAGSYEQYF. The CDR3 coding sequence is TGTGCCAGCAGCTTAGGACTAGCGGGATCCTACGAGCAGTACTTC. The whole variable domain, filled in from reference TRBV7-2 and TRBJ2-7, reads GAGVSQSPSNKVTEKGKDVELRCDPISGHTALYWYRQSLGQGLEFLIYFQGNSAPDKSGLPSDRFSAERTGGSVSTLTIQRTQQEDSAVYLCASSLGLAGSYEQYFGPGTRLTVT.

The chain links TRBV7-9 to TRBJ2-3; TRBD2 agrees at 12 bases. The CDR3 is 18 residues long. The V segment lost 5 bases and the J segment 4 bases; nucleotides outside the gene matches: 13. Germline V gives CDR1 SEHNR, CDR2 FQNEAQ (reference sequence). The CDR3 loop is CASSTTRSTSGRSDTQYF. The CDR3 nucleotides are TGTGCCAGCAGCACGACCCGATCGACTAGCGGGAGATCAGATACGCAGTATTTT.

The table lists this clonotype with a few counts. The genes are TRBV3-1 and TRBJ2-1; no definite D call. CDR1 is LGHDT and CDR2 is YNNKEL in the germline V gene (reference sequence). V gave up 1 base and J gave up 7 bases, with 11 bases separating them. The CDR3 loop spans 14 amino acids. This CDR3 is CASSQAGVANEQFF. The CDR3 nucleotides are TGTGCCAGCAGCCAAGCGGGCGTTGCGAATGAGCAGTTCTTC.

This clonotype was picked up many times. The J gene is TRBJ2-7, the V gene TRBV9, with D perhaps being TRBD1 or TRBD2 (5 bases each). The germline CDR1 and CDR2 sequences are SGDLS and YYNGEE. This CDR3 has 15 amino acids. Trimming left V 4 bases short and J 4 bases short, with 18 bases between. The CDR3 sequence is CASSPSRDPLYEQYF. CDR3 DNA sequence: TGTGCCAGCAGCCCGAGCCGGGACCCGTTATACGAGCAGTACTTC.

The chain links TRBV5-1 to TRBJ2-1; D call uncertain. Trimming removed 0 bases from V and 0 bases from J, with 10 bases in between. Germline CDR1 and CDR2: SGHRS and YFSETQ. The CDR3 runs 16 residues. CDR3 nucleotide sequence: TGCGCCAGCAGCTTGGGAGTCGGGCCCTCCTACAATGAGCAGTTCTTC. Amino acid sequence: CASSLGVGPSYNEQFF.

This clonotype was found a few times. V and J are TRBV3-1 and TRBJ2-1; 11 nucleotides match TRBD2. The CDR3 has 17 residues. Looked up from germline, CDR1 is LGHDT and CDR2 is YNNKEL (reference sequence). V lost 2 bases, J lost 8 bases, and 11 bases stayed unmatched. The CDR3 sequence: CASSQSSTSGTPDEQFF. In DNA, the CDR3 is TGTGCCAGCAGCCAATCCTCGACTAGCGGGACACCGGATGAGCAGTTCTTC.

The chain carries TRBV9 and TRBJ2-5; D remains ambiguous. V gave up 0 bases and J gave up 5 bases, with 11 bases separating them. The CDR3 has 14 residues. Germline loops: CDR1 SGDLS, CDR2 YYNGEE. The CDR3, as DNA: TGTGCCAGCAGCGTAGGAAACACCCGGGAGACCCAGTACTTC. It yields the protein CASSVGNTRETQYF.

The gene calls are TRBV19 and TRBJ1-1; D not certain. Between the trimmed V and J ends, which lost 7 bases and 4 bases, there was a span of 10 bases. The CDR3 length is 12 residues. Per the germline V gene, CDR1 is LNHDA and CDR2 is SQIVND (reference sequence). For the CDR3, the DNA is TGTGCCAGTACAGAGGGCGGCACTGAAGCTTTCTTT. This translates into CASTEGGTEAFF.